This is a list of T cell receptor beta chains from one sample in a study of T cell responses to AZD1222 COVID-19 vaccine. TCRdb keeps only in-frame clones here, not all; method: immunoSEQ multiplex PCR. The table includes over 130,000 clones, around 90% detected once. Specimen: peripheral blood, collected 28 days after the second AZD1222 dose. The receptors were gathered from an adult who received the AZD1222 COVID-19 vaccine. Each CDR3 is given with its conserved first and last residue. A D gene is named only where the DNA matches it firmly. Clone sizes are given selectively: once, few, many, or a class where the clone is expanded.

v_gene: TRBV4-2
abundance: once
d_gene: TRBD2
j_gene: TRBJ2-5
len: 14
CDR3aa: CASSQARGEETQYF
CDR3nt: TGTGCCAGCAGCCAAGCTCGGGGGGAGGAGACCCAGTACTTC

v_gene: TRBV11-3
abundance: few
d_gene: -
j_gene: TRBJ2-1
len: 15
CDR3aa: CASSTTGPSYNEQFF
CDR3nt: TGTGCCAGCAGCACCACGGGCCCGAGCTACAATGAGCAGTTCTTC

v_gene: TRBV7-9
abundance: once
d_gene: -
j_gene: TRBJ1-1
len: 15
CDR3aa: CASSLGTRNVIEAFF
CDR3nt: TGTGCCAGCAGCCTGGGTACACGAAACGTTATTGAAGCTTTCTTT

v_gene: TRBV6-5
abundance: -
d_gene: -
j_gene: TRBJ2-7
len: 11
CDR3aa: CASRAGYEQYF
CDR3nt: TGTGCCAGCAGGGCGGGGTACGAGCAGTACTTC

v_gene: TRBV9
abundance: -
d_gene: TRBD1
j_gene: TRBJ1-2
len: 13
CDR3aa: CASSRTGGYGYTF
CDR3nt: TGTGCCAGCAGCCGCACAGGGGGCTATGGCTACACCTTC

v_gene: TRBV6-5
abundance: once
d_gene: -
j_gene: TRBJ1-1
len: 14
CDR3aa: CASSKGRQNTEAFF
CDR3nt: TGTGCCAGCAGTAAGGGACGGCAGAACACTGAAGCTTTCTTT

v_gene: TRBV7-9
abundance: -
d_gene: TRBD1
j_gene: TRBJ2-5
len: 16
CDR3aa: CASSLARGTDEETQYF
CDR3nt: TGTGCCAGCAGCTTAGCAAGAGGGACAGATGAAGAGACCCAGTACTTC

v_gene: TRBV7-9
abundance: once
d_gene: TRBD1
j_gene: TRBJ1-2
len: 14
CDR3aa: CASSPGTGFYGYTF
CDR3nt: TGTGCCAGCAGTCCTGGGACAGGGTTCTATGGCTACACCTTC

v_gene: TRBV19
abundance: -
d_gene: -
j_gene: TRBJ1-1
len: 12
CDR3aa: CASITGGGEAFF
CDR3nt: TGTGCCAGTATCACCGGGGGGGGAGAAGCTTTCTTT

v_gene: TRBV6-2/TRBV6-3
abundance: -
d_gene: TRBD2
j_gene: TRBJ2-7
len: 16
CDR3aa: CASSYELRAGFYEQYF
CDR3nt: TGTGCCAGCAGTTACGAATTACGAGCGGGGTTTTACGAGCAGTACTTC

v_gene: TRBV5-4
abundance: -
d_gene: TRBD1
j_gene: TRBJ1-6
len: 15
CDR3aa: CASSLGRQGALPLHF
CDR3nt: TGTGCCAGCAGCTTGGGGCGACAGGGGGCTTTACCCCTCCACTTT

v_gene: TRBV9
abundance: -
d_gene: -
j_gene: TRBJ2-3
len: 15
CDR3aa: CASSLGPQGSDTQYF
CDR3nt: TGTGCCAGCAGCCTAGGGCCCCAGGGGTCAGATACGCAGTATTTT

v_gene: TRBV2
abundance: -
d_gene: -
j_gene: TRBJ2-1
len: 15
CDR3aa: CASSDWGPSYNEQFF
CDR3nt: TGTGCCAGCAGTGATTGGGGCCCCTCCTACAATGAGCAGTTCTTC

v_gene: TRBV6-6
abundance: -
d_gene: -
j_gene: TRBJ2-2
len: 16
CDR3aa: CASSATSSARTGELFF
CDR3nt: TGTGCCAGCAGCGCAACTAGCTCCGCCCGCACCGGGGAGCTGTTTTTT

v_gene: TRBV2
abundance: -
d_gene: -
j_gene: TRBJ2-1
len: 11
CDR3aa: CASTFYNEQFF
CDR3nt: TGTGCCAGCACCTTCTACAATGAGCAGTTCTTC

v_gene: TRBV2
abundance: -
d_gene: -
j_gene: TRBJ1-3
len: 13
CDR3aa: CASSGTAGNTIYF
CDR3nt: TGTGCCAGCAGTGGGACGGCTGGAAACACCATATATTTT

v_gene: TRBV2
abundance: -
d_gene: TRBD1
j_gene: TRBJ2-5
len: 16
CDR3aa: CASSESGQGVYETQYF
CDR3nt: TGTGCCAGCAGTGAATCCGGACAGGGGGTTTACGAGACCCAGTACTTC

v_gene: TRBV6-5
abundance: -
d_gene: TRBD1
j_gene: TRBJ1-5
len: 15
CDR3aa: CASRSPGQRNQPQHF
CDR3nt: TGTGCCAGCAGGTCGCCGGGACAGAGAAATCAGCCCCAGCATTTT

v_gene: TRBV5-1
abundance: -
d_gene: -
j_gene: TRBJ2-1
len: 12
CDR3aa: CASSLDYNEQFF
CDR3nt: TGCGCCAGCAGCTTAGACTACAATGAGCAGTTCTTC

v_gene: TRBV6-1
abundance: -
d_gene: -
j_gene: TRBJ2-2
len: 16
CDR3aa: CASSEAGTANTGELFF
CDR3nt: TGTGCCAGCAGTGAAGCAGGGACGGCGAACACCGGGGAGCTGTTTTTT

v_gene: TRBV14
abundance: -
d_gene: -
j_gene: TRBJ1-1
len: 15
CDR3aa: CASSQDAGLNTEAFF
CDR3nt: TGTGCCAGCAGCCAAGATGCAGGGCTGAACACTGAAGCTTTCTTT

v_gene: TRBV27
abundance: once
d_gene: -
j_gene: TRBJ2-3
len: 15
CDR3aa: CASSLSGSSRDTQYF
CDR3nt: TGTGCCAGCAGTTTATCGGGGTCAAGTAGAGATACGCAGTATTTT

v_gene: TRBV5-1
abundance: -
d_gene: -
j_gene: TRBJ2-2
len: 14
CDR3aa: CASSTPGDTGELFF
CDR3nt: TGCGCCAGCAGCACACCTGGAGACACCGGGGAGCTGTTTTTT

v_gene: TRBV5-6
abundance: -
d_gene: TRBD1
j_gene: TRBJ2-1
len: 15
CDR3aa: CASSADRGTYNEQFF
CDR3nt: TGTGCCAGCAGCGCGGACAGGGGGACTTACAATGAGCAGTTCTTC

v_gene: TRBV18
abundance: few
d_gene: TRBD2
j_gene: TRBJ2-1
len: 20
CDR3aa: CASSPPGLGGLAGGGGEQFF
CDR3nt: TGTGCCAGCTCACCCCCGGGACTCGGGGGACTAGCGGGAGGTGGAGGTGAGCAGTTCTTC

v_gene: TRBV4-2
abundance: -
d_gene: -
j_gene: TRBJ1-5
len: 15
CDR3aa: CASSQDGDSNQPQHF
CDR3nt: TGTGCCAGCAGCCAGGACGGCGATAGCAATCAGCCCCAGCATTTT

v_gene: TRBV11-2
abundance: -
d_gene: -
j_gene: TRBJ1-1
len: 13
CDR3aa: CASSTGGNTEAFF
CDR3nt: TGTGCCAGCAGCACCGGGGGGAACACTGAAGCTTTCTTT

v_gene: TRBV28
abundance: -
d_gene: TRBD1
j_gene: TRBJ1-2
len: 14
CDR3aa: CASRRTGTNYGYTF
CDR3nt: TGTGCCAGCAGGCGGACAGGGACCAATTATGGCTACACCTTC

v_gene: TRBV9
abundance: once
d_gene: TRBD2
j_gene: TRBJ2-7
len: 14
CDR3aa: CASSSRGDGYEQYF
CDR3nt: TGTGCCAGCAGCTCACGGGGGGATGGCTACGAGCAGTACTTC

v_gene: TRBV18
abundance: -
d_gene: TRBD1
j_gene: TRBJ1-2
len: 15
CDR3aa: CASSPPDRDYYGYTF
CDR3nt: TGTGCCAGCTCACCACCGGACAGGGACTACTATGGCTACACCTTC

v_gene: TRBV6-5
abundance: -
d_gene: TRBD1
j_gene: TRBJ1-5
len: 15
CDR3aa: CASGQGSYSNQPQHF
CDR3nt: TGTGCCAGCGGACAGGGTAGTTATAGCAATCAGCCCCAGCATTTT

v_gene: TRBV28
abundance: -
d_gene: -
j_gene: TRBJ2-7
len: 14
CDR3aa: CASSLGQGTYEQYF
CDR3nt: TGTGCCAGCAGTTTGGGGCAGGGGACCTACGAGCAGTACTTC

v_gene: TRBV7-8
abundance: -
d_gene: -
j_gene: TRBJ1-2
len: 13
CDR3aa: CASSLGAYYGYTF
CDR3nt: TGTGCCAGCAGCTTGGGGGCCTACTATGGCTACACCTTC

v_gene: TRBV28
abundance: once
d_gene: -
j_gene: TRBJ1-3
len: 16
CDR3aa: CAARTESAGLGNTIYF
CDR3nt: TGTGCCGCCAGAACCGAATCGGCCGGACTTGGAAACACCATATATTTT

v_gene: TRBV5-8
abundance: -
d_gene: -
j_gene: TRBJ2-3
len: 12
CDR3aa: CASRSTTDTQYF
CDR3nt: TGTGCCAGCAGATCCACCACAGATACGCAGTATTTT